What follows are 26 T cell receptor beta chains derived from one specimen sequenced in a study of cytotoxic CD8 clonotypes in ibrutinib-treated CLL. TCRdb's copy holds only in-frame clones and misses some; the assay was immunoSEQ multiplex PCR. The table includes about 80,000 clones, about four fifths detected once. Here the sequenced sample was PBMCs, taken after 12 months of ibrutinib treatment. Source of these receptors: a human donor with chronic lymphocytic leukemia.

The chain uses TRBV7-9 and TRBJ2-3, with D unresolved. V lost 6 bases and J 1 base, leaving 11 bases between the germline ends. The CDR3 is 14 amino acids. Germline CDR1 and CDR2: SEHNR and FQNEAQ (reference sequence). CDR3 DNA: TGTGCCAGCAGTACCACCGCCCGCACAGATACGCAGTATTTT. This sequence encodes CASSTTARTDTQYF.

The chain employs TRBV7-3 and TRBJ2-3; the D is unclear. The CDR3 is 14 residues long. The germline V gene encodes CDR1 SGHTA and CDR2 FQGTGA. V lost 5 bases, J lost 4 bases, and 13 bases lay in between. CDR3: CASSPGQAADTQYF. CDR3 in DNA: TGTGCCAGCAGCCCGGGCCAGGCTGCAGATACGCAGTATTTT.

Only a few counts were recorded for this clone. The rearrangement uses TRBV5-1 and TRBJ2-5, with D possibly being TRBD2 (5 bases). Germline values: CDR1 SGHRS, CDR2 YFSETQ. This CDR3 is built from 15 residues. Trimming stripped 2 bases from V and 7 bases from J, with 18 bases between. CDR3 sequence reads: CASSFGTPLEGTQYF. Here the CDR3 DNA reads TGCGCCAGCAGCTTCGGCACACCGCTCGAGGGGACCCAGTACTTC.

The chain recombines TRBV5-1 with TRBJ2-1; no definite D call. V was shortened by 6 bases and J by 0 bases, with 7 bases between the two germline ends. Germline V CDR1 and CDR2: SGHRS, YFSETQ. This CDR3 is built from 13 residues. The CDR3: CASTGPSYNEQFF. The CDR3 DNA sequence: TGCGCCAGCACGGGCCCCTCCTACAATGAGCAGTTCTTC.

The V and J genes are TRBV28 and TRBJ2-3; 12 bases align to TRBD2. The germline CDR1 and CDR2 sequences are MDHEN and SYDVKM. The CDR3 spans 16 residues. J was trimmed by 4 bases and V by 4 bases; bases with no gene match: 6. Here the CDR3 reads CASSSTSGSRPDTQYF. In DNA form, the CDR3 reads TGTGCCAGCAGTTCGACTAGCGGGAGCCGGCCAGATACGCAGTATTTT.

This clone was found once. The V gene is TRBV10-3, the J gene TRBJ2-1; D gene unclear. The CDR3 totals 15 residues. Trimming left V 4 bases short and J 0 bases short, with 10 bases between. Germline loops: CDR1 ENHRY, CDR2 SYGVKD. The CDR3 is CAISAQTLSYNEQFF. The DNA of the CDR3 is TGTGCCATCAGTGCTCAGACTCTCTCCTACAATGAGCAGTTCTTC.

V gene TRBV18 combines with J gene TRBJ1-2; the D gene is possibly TRBD1 (5 bases). The V gene lost 3 bases and the J gene lost 0 bases, with 11 bases spanning the gap. The CDR3 runs to 15 residues. CDR1 and CDR2 (germline): KGHSH, LQKENI. This CDR3 reads CASSPGHGTNYGYTF. The CDR3 DNA reads as TGTGCCAGCTCACCGGGGCATGGGACTAACTATGGCTACACCTTC. Full variable domain (missing parts from reference TRBV18 and TRBJ1-2): NAGVMQNPRHLVRRRGQEARLRCSPMKGHSHVYWYRQLPEEGLKFMVYLQKENIIDESGMPKERFSAEFPKEGPSILRIQQVVRGDSAAYFCASSPGHGTNYGYTFGSGTRLTVV.

V gene TRBV5-1 combines with J gene TRBJ2-2, with 8 nucleotides matching TRBD1. The CDR3 contains 15 residues. The germline V gene encodes CDR1 SGHRS and CDR2 YFSETQ. The V segment lost 4 bases and the J segment 2 bases; nucleotides outside the gene matches: 4. CDR3 in DNA: TGCGCCAGCAGCCCGACAGGGGCCAACACCGGGGAGCTGTTTTTT. It codes for CASSPTGANTGELFF.

The rearrangement links TRBV10-3 to TRBJ2-1; 11 positions match TRBD2. The germline CDR1 and CDR2 sequences are ENHRY and SYGVKD. The length of the CDR3 is 17 residues. V lost 6 bases, J lost 5 bases, and 12 bases stayed unmatched. The CDR3 is CAIRPQKPGLADNEQFF. Here the CDR3 DNA reads TGTGCCATCAGGCCCCAGAAACCGGGACTAGCGGACAATGAGCAGTTCTTC.

The genes are TRBV23-1 and TRBJ2-1; D ambiguous. TRBV23-1 is labeled an ORF, and its function is uncertain. The CDR3 covers 15 residues. V dropped 4 bases and J dropped 9 bases, with 19 bases sitting between them. CDR3: CASSPPDTGPREQFF. CDR3 DNA sequence: TGCGCCAGCAGTCCCCCTGACACCGGCCCCCGTGAGCAGTTCTTC.

The chain uses TRBV5-1 and TRBJ2-1; 10 bases match TRBD2. Trimming cost V 1 base and J 9 bases; bases outside gene matches: 7. CDR1 is SGHRS and CDR2 is YFSETQ in the germline V gene. This CDR3 region has 15 residues. The CDR3: CASSLIASGGSEQFF. The CDR3 nucleotides read TGCGCCAGCAGCTTGATCGCTAGCGGGGGTTCTGAGCAGTTCTTC.

The gene calls are TRBV18 and TRBJ2-1, with TRBD2 matching 10 bases. J was trimmed by 0 bases and V by 3 bases; bases with no gene match: 17. The CDR3 sequence is 21 residues long. The germline V gene has CDR1 KGHSH and CDR2 LQKENI. This CDR3 is CASSPIALAGAGASSYNEQFF. CDR3 nucleotide sequence: TGTGCCAGCTCACCCATCGCCCTAGCGGGAGCGGGCGCCAGCTCCTACAATGAGCAGTTCTTC.

The rearrangement joins TRBV7-9 to TRBJ2-2; no reliable D call. This CDR3 has 14 amino acids. CDR1 and CDR2 from the germline V gene are SEHNR and FQNEAQ (reference sequence). The V gene lost 3 bases and the J gene lost 0 bases, with 5 bases spanning the gap. This CDR3 is CASSFTTNTGELFF. CDR3 DNA sequence: TGTGCCAGCAGCTTCACCACGAACACCGGGGAGCTGTTTTTT.

The chain employs TRBV28 and TRBJ2-3; D is possibly TRBD1 (6 bases). The CDR3 loop spans 15 amino acids. CDR1 is MDHEN and CDR2 is SYDVKM in the germline V gene. V was trimmed by 2 bases and J by 0 bases, leaving 9 bases between them. This chain's CDR3 is CASSLGGVSTDTQYF. CDR3 sequence (DNA): TGTGCCAGCAGTTTAGGGGGCGTGAGCACAGATACGCAGTATTTT. The full variable domain, rest sourced from reference TRBV28 and TRBJ2-3, is DVKVTQSSRYLVKRTGEKVFLECVQDMDHENMFWYRQDPGLGLRLIYFSYDVKMKEKGDIPEGYSVSREKKERFSLILESASTNQTSMYLCASSLGGVSTDTQYFGPGTRLTVL.

The chain uses TRBV28 and TRBJ1-1, with D uncertain. The V end was cut by 2 bases, the J end by 3 bases, with 10 bases between. Germline V lookup: CDR1 MDHEN, CDR2 SYDVKM. The CDR3 covers 14 residues. The DNA of the CDR3 is TGTGCCAGCAGTTTAGTTGGCGGGGACACTGAAGCTTTCTTT. This codes for CASSLVGGDTEAFF.

V and J are TRBV7-2 and TRBJ2-1; weak D call: TRBD1 (6 bases). Trimming stripped 5 bases from V and 1 base from J, with 6 bases between. Germline V lookup: CDR1 SGHTA, CDR2 FQGNSA. This CDR3 has 13 residues. The CDR3: CASSRGSYNEQFF. In DNA, the CDR3 is TGTGCCAGCAGCAGGGGGTCCTACAATGAGCAGTTCTTC.

The chain couples TRBV4-3 to TRBJ1-3; D unclear. The germline gives CDR1 LGHNA, CDR2 YSLEER. The CDR3 is 14 residues long. Trimming removed 0 bases from V and 0 bases from J, with 3 bases in between. The CDR3 DNA follows: TGCGCCAGCAGCCAAGAGGCCTCTGGAAACACCATATATTTT. This encodes CASSQEASGNTIYF.

A single count supports this clone. The chain has TRBV6-5 and TRBJ1-6; 10 bases match TRBD1. CDR1 MNHEY and CDR2 SVGAGI come from the germline V gene. Trimming took 2 bases from V and 10 from J; bases not matched to a gene: 5. The CDR3 runs to 15 residues. For the CDR3, the DNA is TGTGCCAGCAGTTACACGGACAGGGGGAGGTCACCCCTCCACTTT. Its translation: CASSYTDRGRSPLHF.

This clone came up once. This chain connects TRBV6-6 to TRBJ1-2, with unresolved D. Germline loops: CDR1 MNHNY, CDR2 SVGAGI (reference sequence). The CDR3 runs to 12 residues. CDR3 DNA sequence: TGTGCGGCGGGTGCAGCTAACTATGGCTACACCTTC. It is translated as CAAGAANYGYTF.

The chain carries TRBV5-8 and TRBJ2-4; D unclear. The length of the CDR3 is 13 residues. The germline V gene has CDR1 SGHTS and CDR2 YDEGEE. Deletions cut 0 bases from V and 9 bases from J, with 10 bases between. This CDR3 is CASSLETGRIQYF. The CDR3 nucleotides are TGTGCCAGCAGCTTGGAGACGGGTCGCATTCAGTACTTC.

V gene TRBV19 combines with J gene TRBJ1-5; D unresolved. Germline CDR1 and CDR2: LNHDA and SQIVND (reference sequence). The CDR3 has 16 residues. The ends were cut back, 3 bases at V and 4 bases at J, with 16 bases in the middle. CDR3 sequence (DNA): TGTGCCAGTAGTATGTTGGGCAGTCTGGGGAATCAGCCCCAGCATTTT. Protein: CASSMLGSLGNQPQHF. Drawing the rest from reference TRBV19 and TRBJ1-5, the complete variable domain is DGGITQSPKYLFRKEGQNVTLSCEQNLNHDAMYWYRQDPGQGLRLIYYSQIVNDFQKGDIAEGYSVSREKKESFPLTVTSAQKNPTAFYLCASSMLGSLGNQPQHFGDGTRLSIL.

This clone was counted once. In DNA, the CDR3 is TGTGCCAGCAGCTTAAACGGGGCTTGGGCGGGAGTTGTCGATGAGCAGTTCTTC. It is translated as CASSLNGAWAGVVDEQFF. The chain is built from TRBV7-8 and TRBJ2-1, with TRBD2 matching over 7 bases. This CDR3 comprises 18 residues. With V trimmed by 2 bases and J by 8 bases, 18 bases remained unmatched. Germline CDR1 is SGHVS and CDR2 is FQNEAQ.

This rearrangement joins TRBV7-2 to TRBJ2-1, with 8 positions matching TRBD2. This CDR3 contains 18 residues. J gave up 7 bases and V 1 base, and 15 bases lay outside the gene matches. Germline lookup yields CDR1 SGHTA and CDR2 FQGNSA. The CDR3 bases are TGTGCCAGCAGCTTAGGTTCCAGGGCTCGGACTAGCAAGAATGAGCAGTTCTTC. This codes for CASSLGSRARTSKNEQFF.

V is TRBV18 and J is TRBJ2-5, with D possibly being TRBD2 (5 bases). The germline V gene has CDR1 KGHSH and CDR2 LQKENI. V was shortened by 5 bases and J by 5 bases, with 18 bases between the two germline ends. CDR3 length equals 15 residues. CDR3: CASSVRREPRETQYF. The CDR3 DNA follows: TGTGCCAGCTCAGTGAGACGGGAACCCAGGGAGACCCAGTACTTC.

The CDR3 spells CASRRDTGELFF. In DNA, the CDR3 is TGTGCCAGCCGGCGGGACACCGGGGAGCTGTTTTTT. The chain has TRBV7-9 and TRBJ2-2; D might be TRBD2 (5 bases). CDR3 length equals 12 residues. With 8 bases removed from V and 3 bases from J, the gap between germline ends came to 7 bases. Germline CDR1 reads SEHNR; CDR2 reads FQNEAQ (reference sequence). Full variable domain (missing parts from reference TRBV7-9 and TRBJ2-2): DTGVSQNPRHKITKRGQNVTFRCDPISEHNRLYWYRQTLGQGPEFLTYFQNEAQLEKSRLLSDRFSAERPKGSFSTLEIQRTEQGDSAMYLCASRRDTGELFFGEGSRLTVL.

The CDR3 coding sequence is TGCGCCAGCAGCCCTAGCACGACAGGGCCCTCCTACGAGCAGTACTTC. Translated: CASSPSTTGPSYEQYF. The chain couples TRBV5-1 to TRBJ2-7; the match to TRBD1 covers 7 bases. The ends lost 4 bases at V and 0 bases at J; junction bases unmatched: 10. The CDR3 runs to 16 residues. Per the germline V gene, CDR1 is SGHRS and CDR2 is YFSETQ.